This TCR beta chain appears in the sequencing data of a study of radiation and T cells in renal cell carcinoma. Study-level results: From baseline, blood top tumor clonotypes peaked at 2 weeks post-radiation.

CDR3 length: 13 residues. V dropped 0 bases and J dropped 4 bases, with 9 bases sitting between them. Germline values: CDR1 GTSNPN, CDR2 SVGIG (reference sequence). Stated time point: blood 2 weeks post-SBRT. The treatment is: 15 Gy SBRT to primary tumor, nephrectomy 4 weeks later. This renal cell carcinoma was of the clear cell type. In regard to this clone: As yet, its antigen is unknown.

Some clones are missing from TCRdb's copy, which holds only in-frame ones; the method was immunoSEQ multiplex PCR. The sample records tens of thousands of clones, around 76% being singletons. The chain couples TRBV30 to TRBJ1-2, with D perhaps TRBD1 (5 bases). The sample here was blood, taken from a patient whose treatment included radiotherapy and nephrectomy. The receptor was derived from a man in his sixties with renal cell carcinoma. Written as DNA, the CDR3 is TGTGCCTGGAGTGTATCACAGGTCTATGGCTACACCTTC. It encodes CAWSVSQVYGYTF.